Shown below are 26 T cell receptor beta chains from a single sample sequenced in a study of type 1 regulatory T cells (dated by TCRdb to about 2021). Their antigen targets remain unknown. Sequencing took place on an Illumina MiSeq. TCRdb cleaned the public reads at Q25 with fastp, built clones with MiXCR and kept in-frame beta chains. When rows share a CDR3 protein, they turn into one entry using the most common DNA and genes. The sample has about 62,000 distinct CDR3 sequences on record, over 50% of them singletons. The ten largest clones take up 1.5% to 2% of the sample. Sequenced material: cultured non-Tr1 T cells, either the whole culture or a sorted T cell fraction (not recorded which). Reading the label with the study, this specimen's cell subset or site is: non-Tr1 population from the T-allo10 product. The receptors were gathered from a human donor in good health.

The chain links TRBV23-1 to TRBJ2-3; the D is unclear. TRBV23-1 belongs to the ORF category, with a function that is uncertain. The germline V and J ends were trimmed by 9 bases and 10 bases, with 5 bases remaining between them. CDR3 length equals 8 residues. The CDR3 coding sequence is TGCGCCAGTATACCGCAGTATTTT. It is translated as CASIPQYF.

V usage is TRBV12-3 or TRBV12-4 and J usage is TRBJ1-3; the D is unclear. Trimming took off 3 bases at V and 8 bases at J, with 8 bases between the two ends. This CDR3 has 12 amino acids. The CDR3 coding sequence is TGTGCCAGCAGTTTGGCGGCGGACACCATATATTTT. It translates to CASSLAADTIYF.

About this clonotype itself: The junction differs from germline at one of its ends, possibly a read error. The V call is TRBV27, the J call TRBJ2-1; D possibly matches TRBD1 or TRBD2 (5 bases each). Germline loops: CDR1 MNHEY, CDR2 SMNVEV (reference sequence). This CDR3 has 13 residues. The CDR3 reads CASRLQGAGLTIF. CDR3 nucleotides: TGTGCCAGCAGACTCCAGGGAGCAGGCCTAACAATCTTC.

The chain combines TRBV20-1 with TRBJ1-2; 8 nucleotides match TRBD1. This CDR3 has 13 amino acids. V gave up 6 bases and J gave up 6 bases; unmatched junction bases: 9. Germline CDR1 is DFQATT and CDR2 is SNEGSKA (reference sequence). The CDR3 region has the DNA TGCAGTGCCAGGCCGGACAGGGATAATGGCTACACCTTC. As protein: CSARPDRDNGYTF.

V gene TRBV25-1 combines with J gene TRBJ1-1; D may be TRBD1 (5 bases). The CDR3 is 13 residues long. The V gene's germline CDR1 is MGHDK and CDR2 SYGVNS. V dropped 6 bases and J dropped 4 bases, with 12 bases sitting between them. The CDR3 here is CASRDLGGTEAFF. The CDR3 nucleotides are TGTGCCAGCAGGGACCTGGGGGGCACTGAAGCTTTCTTT.

The V call is TRBV6-5, the J call TRBJ2-5; D not certain. Trimming left V 8 bases short and J 4 bases short, with 14 bases between. The germline V gene has CDR1 MNHEY and CDR2 SVGAGI. This CDR3 is built from 13 residues. The CDR3 loop reads CASQIVARETQYF. CDR3 DNA sequence: TGTGCCAGCCAGATAGTGGCCCGAGAGACCCAGTACTTC.

The chain has TRBV11-2 and TRBJ2-5, with a possible D match to TRBD1 (6 bases). The germline V and J ends were trimmed by 7 bases and 4 bases, with 10 bases remaining between them. CDR1 is SGHAT and CDR2 is FQNNGV in the germline V gene. The CDR3 runs to 12 residues. CDR3 bases: TGTGCCAGCACAGGGGCAATAGAGACCCAGTACTTC. This encodes CASTGAIETQYF.

This chain joins TRBV20-1 and TRBJ1-5; unclear D gene. CDR3 size: 13 residues. The V gene's germline CDR1 is DFQATT and CDR2 SNEGSKA (reference sequence). The ends were cut back, 6 bases at V and 5 bases at J, with 14 bases in the middle. The chain's CDR3 is CSATDTAYQPQHF. Written as DNA, the CDR3 is TGCAGTGCAACAGACACTGCCTATCAGCCCCAGCATTTT.

The rearrangement joins TRBV7-2 to TRBJ2-1, with unresolved D. V dropped 1 base and J dropped 9 bases, with 4 bases sitting between them. This CDR3 has 11 amino acids. Germline CDR1 and CDR2: SGHTA and FQGNSA. This CDR3 is CASSLGGEQFF. CDR3 DNA sequence: TGTGCCAGCAGCTTAGGGGGTGAGCAGTTCTTC.

The rearrangement joins TRBV7-2 to TRBJ2-5, with 7 bases aligning to TRBD2. This CDR3 comprises 17 residues. The V segment lost 5 bases and the J segment 2 bases; nucleotides outside the gene matches: 14. Per germline, CDR1 SGHTA and CDR2 FQGNSA. This CDR3 is CASSPLIGGGGQETQYF. Here the CDR3 DNA reads TGTGCCAGCAGCCCCCTAATCGGTGGGGGAGGGCAAGAGACCCAGTACTTC.

The V call is TRBV5-1, the J call TRBJ2-5, with 10 positions matching TRBD2. Germline CDR1 reads SGHRS; CDR2 reads YFSETQ. The junction had 7 bases not matched to a gene; V was cut back by 2 bases and J by 3 bases. The CDR3 is 16 amino acids. As DNA, the CDR3 is TGCGCCAGCAGCTTAATACTAGCGGGACCTAAAGAGACCCAGTACTTC. Amino acid sequence: CASSLILAGPKETQYF. The whole variable domain, remainder taken from reference TRBV5-1 and TRBJ2-5, is KAGVTQTPRYLIKTRGQQVTLSCSPISGHRSVSWYQQTPGQGLQFLFEYFSETQRNKGNFPGRFSGRQFSNSRSEMNVSTLELGDSALYLCASSLILAGPKETQYFGPGTRLLVL.

This clonotype was detected only a few times. The rearrangement joins TRBV7-2 to TRBJ2-4; TRBD2 aligns across 12 bases. The germline V gene encodes CDR1 SGHTA and CDR2 FQGNSA. This CDR3 is 17 amino acids long. Trimming at V came to 4 bases and at J to 5 bases, leaving 9 bases not matched to a gene. CDR3 protein: CASSSQIRLAGENIQYF. The DNA for the CDR3 is TGTGCCAGCAGCTCCCAAATTAGACTAGCGGGAGAAAACATTCAGTACTTC.

In this sample, this clonotype is medium-sized (0.01 to 0.1%). This chain uses TRBV7-9 with TRBJ2-5, with D unclear. This CDR3 is 14 amino acids long. Per germline, CDR1 SEHNR and CDR2 FQNEAQ (reference sequence). V dropped 1 base and J dropped 2 bases, with 8 bases sitting between them. CDR3 loop: CASSLGGSQETQYF. In DNA form, the CDR3 reads TGTGCCAGCAGCTTAGGGGGATCACAAGAGACCCAGTACTTC.

V gene TRBV20-1 combines with J gene TRBJ2-7; TRBD2 is a possible D gene (6 bases). The V and J ends lost 3 bases and 5 bases respectively, with 17 bases between them. This CDR3 comprises 14 residues. Germline V gene data show CDR1 as DFQATT and CDR2 as SNEGSKA (reference sequence). CDR3 sequence (DNA): TGCAGTGCTAGGGGTATCTCGGGAGCTAACGAGCAGTACTTC. This translates into CSARGISGANEQYF.

The gene calls are TRBV5-1 and TRBJ2-6; 10 nucleotides match TRBD1. The trim removed 4 bases at V and 1 base at J, leaving 5 bases unmatched. Looked up from germline, CDR1 is SGHRS and CDR2 is YFSETQ. The CDR3 runs to 17 residues. CDR3 sequence reads: CASSPGTGESGANVLTF. The CDR3 DNA sequence: TGCGCCAGCAGCCCCGGGACAGGGGAGTCTGGGGCCAACGTCCTGACTTTC.

This clonotype was recorded at least ten times. V is TRBV7-6 and J is TRBJ2-2; tentatively, D is TRBD1 (5 bases). Germline V gives CDR1 SGHVS, CDR2 FNYEAQ. V shed 5 bases and J shed 8 bases, with 15 bases lying between them. The CDR3 is 14 residues long. CDR3 nucleotide sequence: TGTGCCAGCAGCCCGGACAATTTGAATGGGGAGCTGTTTTTT. This codes for CASSPDNLNGELFF.

The chain joins TRBV7-3 to TRBJ1-1; perhaps TRBD1 as D (5 bases). The CDR3 is made up of 13 amino acids. Germline V gene lookup returns CDR1 SGHTA and CDR2 FQGTGA. Trimming shortened V by 5 bases and J by 0 bases, and 7 bases separated the two germline ends. CDR3 sequence: CASSGTVNTEAFF. The CDR3 DNA follows: TGTGCCAGCAGCGGGACCGTGAACACTGAAGCTTTCTTT. The whole variable domain, filled in from reference TRBV7-3 and TRBJ1-1, reads GAGVSQTPSNKVTEKGKYVELRCDPISGHTALYWYRQSLGQGPEFLIYFQGTGAADDSGLPNDRFFAVRPEGSVSTLKIQRTERGDSAVYLCASSGTVNTEAFFGQGTRLTVV.

This clonotype was counted between two and nine times. The chain joins TRBV5-1 to TRBJ2-1; 8 nucleotides match TRBD2. The CDR3 has 15 residues. From germline, CDR1 is SGHRS and CDR2 YFSETQ. V shed 0 bases, J shed 5 bases, and the junction held 4 bases outside the gene matches. The CDR3 sequence: CASSLDVAGNNEQFF. The CDR3 DNA follows: TGCGCCAGCAGCTTGGACGTAGCGGGAAACAATGAGCAGTTCTTC.

The V gene is TRBV13, the J gene TRBJ1-1; D is perhaps TRBD1 (6 bases). V dropped 3 bases and J dropped 7 bases, with 9 bases sitting between them. This CDR3 has 12 residues. Germline lookup yields CDR1 PRHDT and CDR2 FYEKMQ (reference sequence). CDR3: CASSFQGFEAFF. The CDR3 nucleotides read TGTGCCAGCAGCTTTCAGGGGTTTGAAGCTTTCTTT.

The rearrangement uses TRBV20-1 and TRBJ2-7, with TRBD1 matching over 8 bases. The CDR3 totals 12 residues. Per the germline V gene, CDR1 is DFQATT and CDR2 is SNEGSKA (reference sequence). V shed 3 bases, J shed 4 bases, and the junction held 2 bases outside the gene matches. The CDR3 spells CSASQGAYEQYF. The CDR3 nucleotides are TGCAGTGCTAGTCAGGGGGCTTACGAGCAGTACTTC.

The J gene is TRBJ1-4, the V gene TRBV18; D uncertain. Germline lookup yields CDR1 KGHSH and CDR2 LQKENI. The CDR3 consists of 13 residues. The V and J ends lost 3 bases and 3 bases respectively, with 5 bases between them. CDR3: CASSPPPNEKLFF. CDR3 in DNA: TGTGCCAGCTCACCCCCGCCTAATGAAAAACTGTTTTTT.

This clonotype showed up just once. The chain has TRBV6-2 or TRBV6-3 and TRBJ2-7; 8 nucleotides agree with TRBD1. The J segment lost 7 bases and the V segment lost 8 bases, leaving 4 bases of the junction unmatched. Germline values: CDR1 MNHEY, CDR2 SVGEGT. CDR3 length: 11 amino acids. CDR3 in amino acids: CASRTGKEQYF. DNA of the CDR3: TGTGCCAGCCGGACAGGGAAAGAGCAGTACTTC.

The V gene is TRBV6-2 or TRBV6-3, the J gene TRBJ2-1; unclear D gene. The CDR3 is 14 amino acids. Trimming took off 7 bases at V and 0 bases at J, with 10 bases between the two ends. Germline lookup yields CDR1 MNHEY and CDR2 SVGEGT. The CDR3 nucleotides read TGTGCCAGCACTCCGGTTAGCTCCTACAATGAGCAGTTCTTC. Translating it yields CASTPVSSYNEQFF.

This chain uses TRBV7-8 with TRBJ2-1, with a weak D call TRBD2 (6 bases). From germline, CDR1 is SGHVS and CDR2 FQNEAQ. The CDR3 loop spans 15 amino acids. The V end lost 6 bases, the J end lost 7 bases, and 19 bases lay between the germline ends. The CDR3 reads CASRSSGGATNEQFF. The DNA of the CDR3 is TGTGCCAGCAGGTCATCGGGCGGGGCTACGAATGAGCAGTTCTTC.

The rearrangement links TRBV3-1 to TRBJ1-1; D is unresolved. The CDR3 loop spans 14 amino acids. Germline loops: CDR1 LGHDT, CDR2 YNNKEL (reference sequence). Trimming took off 1 base at V and 0 bases at J, with 6 bases between the two ends. This chain's CDR3 is CASSQGRVNTEAFF. CDR3 DNA sequence: TGTGCCAGCAGCCAAGGTCGAGTGAACACTGAAGCTTTCTTT.

This chain joins TRBV7-9 and TRBJ1-2; 10 nucleotides line up with TRBD1. The CDR3 has 15 residues. Germline loops: CDR1 SEHNR, CDR2 FQNEAQ (reference sequence). Trimming removed 8 bases from V and 8 bases from J; junction bases left unmatched: 14. CDR3 sequence (DNA): TGTGCCAGCCGCCTGCCGGGACAGGGGATAAGAGGCTACACCTTC. Translation: CASRLPGQGIRGYTF. The whole variable domain, filled in from reference TRBV7-9 and TRBJ1-2, reads DTGVSQNPRHKITKRGQNVTFRCDPISEHNRLYWYRQTLGQGPEFLTYFQNEAQLEKSRLLSDRFSAERPKGSFSTLEIQRTEQGDSAMYLCASRLPGQGIRGYTFGSGTRLTVV.